The rows below give T cell receptor beta chains drawn from one sample of a study of T cells in Graves' hyperthyroidism and ophthalmopathy. TCRdb fed the multiplex PCR reads into MiXCR, producing one record per CDR3 protein. The sample has 530,000 or so distinct CDR3 sequences; roughly 18% are singletons. The sequenced sample was blood. All receptors derive from a woman between 18 and 29 years old with Graves' ophthalmopathy. Each CDR3 is given with its conserved first and last residue. The order of the fields is J gene, clone size, D gene, V gene, CDR3 DNA, CDR3 protein. D genes are given only for firm matches. A row's size may be missing; if present it is once, few, many or a size class.

>TRBJ1-2|many|.|TRBV20-1
TGCAGTGCTAAATTGGGGGACTATGGCTACACCTTC
CSAKLGDYGYTF
>TRBJ1-5|.|TRBD1|TRBV27
TGTGCCAGCGGCCCGGACAGGGGCAATCAGCCCCAGCATTTT
CASGPDRGNQPQHF
>TRBJ1-1|many|.|TRBV27
TGTGCCAGCGGGGGACACGAGAACACTGAAGCTTTCTTT
CASGGHENTEAFF
>TRBJ1-2|.|.|TRBV28
TGTGCCAGCAGTTTAGTGGACACCAAATATGGCTACACCTTC
CASSLVDTKYGYTF
>TRBJ1-3|many|.|TRBV7-2
TGTGCCAGCAGCTACACCGGGACAACTGGAAACACCATATATTTT
CASSYTGTTGNTIYF
>TRBJ2-3|.|TRBD2|TRBV18
TGTGCCAGCTCACCACAAGGGTGGCAGCGGGGGTCCGCAGATACGCAGTATTTT
CASSPQGWQRGSADTQYF
>TRBJ1-1|many|TRBD1|TRBV13
TGTGCCAGCAGCGGGGAGGACAGGGAGAACACTGAAGCTTTCTTT
CASSGEDRENTEAFF
>TRBJ1-5|few|TRBD1|TRBV20-1
TGCAGTGCTAACGACAGGGGGGTAAGCAATCAGCCCCAGCATTTT
CSANDRGVSNQPQHF
>TRBJ2-2|.|.|TRBV4-1
TGCGCCAGCAGCCCAGATATGGGGCCCGGGGAGCTGTTTTTT
CASSPDMGPGELFF
>TRBJ2-3|few|.|TRBV9
TGTGCCAGCAGCGTAGGGGGAATCGGAGCCACAGATACGCAGTATTTT
CASSVGGIGATDTQYF
>TRBJ1-2|.|.|TRBV20-1
TGCAGTGTTCGACACGTTAGCTATGGCTACACCTTC
CSVRHVSYGYTF
>TRBJ1-5|many|.|TRBV2
TGTGCCAGCAGTGAGGGAGGTAATAGCAATCAGCCCCAGCATTTT
CASSEGGNSNQPQHF
>TRBJ2-5|many|TRBD1|TRBV5-8
TGTGCCAGCAGCTTTGAACGACAGGGCGGGGAGACCCAGTACTTC
CASSFERQGGETQYF
>TRBJ2-3|few|.|TRBV6-1
TGTGCCAGCAGCGCCCGGGACTTGGAAGATACGCAGTATTTT
CASSARDLEDTQYF
>TRBJ2-2|few|TRBD1|TRBV7-3
TGTGCCAGCAGCCCGCAGGGACAGGGGAATTCCGGGGAGCTGTTTTTT
CASSPQGQGNSGELFF
>TRBJ2-3|many|TRBD2|TRBV6-1
TGTGCCAGCAGTGAGACTAGCGGGGGGGCCACAGATACGCAGTATTTT
CASSETSGGATDTQYF
>TRBJ2-3|many|.|TRBV20-1
TGCAGTGCTCTTCCTCTTCCCCCCGAGACAGATACGCAGTATTTT
CSALPLPPETDTQYF
>TRBJ1-2|.|TRBD1|TRBV28
TGTGCCAGCAGGGGGACAGTTGGTTCTGATGGCTACACCTTC
CASRGTVGSDGYTF
>TRBJ2-2|.|.|TRBV3-1
TGTGCCAGCAGCCAAGATTGGGCAGGGAATGCCGGGGAGCTGTTTTTT
CASSQDWAGNAGELFF
>TRBJ2-3|many|.|TRBV5-1
TGCGCCAGCGGAGTTGGGTTCGGGGGGCGCGGCACAGATACGCAGTATTTT
CASGVGFGGRGTDTQYF
>TRBJ2-3|many|.|TRBV2
TGTGCCAACCGGCAGGGCGGGACAGATACGCAGTATTTT
CANRQGGTDTQYF
>TRBJ2-7|once|.|TRBV12-5
TGTGCTAGTGGCCCCCTAGAGGTGTACGAGCAGTACTTC
CASGPLEVYEQYF
>TRBJ2-1|few|.|TRBV15
TGTGCCACCGCGGACTACCGAACATACAATGAGCAGTTCTTC
CATADYRTYNEQFF
>TRBJ2-1|many|TRBD2|TRBV13
TGTGCCAGCAGCTATGGGGGGGACTACAATGAGCAGTTCTTC
CASSYGGDYNEQFF
>TRBJ1-6|many|TRBD1|TRBV7-2
TGTGCCAGCAGCTTATCGGCAACAGGGGCATTAGATTCCCTCCACTTT
CASSLSATGALDSLHF
>TRBJ2-1|few|.|TRBV9
TGTGCCAGCAGCGTAGGTGGGGATTACAATGAGCAGTTCTTC
CASSVGGDYNEQFF
>TRBJ2-5|many|TRBD1|TRBV30
TGTGCCTGGAGTCGGGACAGGGGGAGAGAGACCCAGTACTTC
CAWSRDRGRETQYF
>TRBJ2-7|.|.|TRBV14
TGTGCCAGCAGCCATTGGGCCGCCGCCCAGGAGCAGTACTTC
CASSHWAAAQEQYF
>TRBJ1-1|few|.|TRBV19
TGTGCCAGTAGTATCGGAGGACACCTGAACACTGAAGCTTTCTTT
CASSIGGHLNTEAFF
>TRBJ2-6|.|TRBD1|TRBV4-1
TGCGCCAGCGGACAGGGGGTGGCTGGGGCCAACGTCCTGACTTTC
CASGQGVAGANVLTF
>TRBJ1-1|many|TRBD1|TRBV6-1
TGTGCCAGCAGACCTGAAACAGGGGGAATTCGGACTGAAGCTTTCTTT
CASRPETGGIRTEAFF
>TRBJ2-4|.|.|TRBV27
TGTGCCAGCAGTCCGGCCTCGACTACCAAAAACATTCAGTACTTC
CASSPASTTKNIQYF
>TRBJ1-5|many|.|TRBV30
TGTGCCTGGAGTCGGGGGGGAGGTCAGCCCCAGCATTTT
CAWSRGGGQPQHF
>TRBJ1-2|few|.|TRBV27
TGTGCCAGCAGTTTAGGGCAGGCTAGCTATGGCTACACCTTC
CASSLGQASYGYTF
>TRBJ1-2|many|.|TRBV2
TGTGCCAGCAGTGAAGCAGGTTCTGGTGGCTACACCTTC
CASSEAGSGGYTF
>TRBJ2-5|many|.|TRBV12-3/TRBV12-4
TGTGCCAGCAGTCTCCGGGACGGGGCCGAGACCCAGTACTTC
CASSLRDGAETQYF
>TRBJ2-1|.|.|TRBV4-3
TGCGCCAGCAGCCAAGACGTACAGTCCAATGAGCAGTTCTTC
CASSQDVQSNEQFF
>TRBJ2-5|many|TRBD1|TRBV5-1
TGCGCCAGCAGCCCAGGACAGGGGGAGACCCAGTACTTC
CASSPGQGETQYF
>TRBJ2-5|many|.|TRBV15
TGTGCCACCAGCAGGATGGGGGGAGCGTACCAAGAGACCCAGTACTTC
CATSRMGGAYQETQYF
>TRBJ1-4|.|TRBD1|TRBV7-9
TGTGCCAGCAGCTGGGACAGGGGGCTCAATGAAAAACTGTTTTTT
CASSWDRGLNEKLFF
>TRBJ2-1|many|.|TRBV7-2
TGTGCCAGCAGCTTAAAGAATGTGAATGAGCAGTTCTTC
CASSLKNVNEQFF
>TRBJ2-3|many|TRBD2|TRBV18
TGTGCCAGCTCACCGAAGCCCGTAGCGGGAGGGGCAGATACGCAGTATTTT
CASSPKPVAGGADTQYF
>TRBJ1-2|.|.|TRBV2
TGTGCCAGCAGTGAAGGGGGGGGGATTAACTATGGCTACACCTTC
CASSEGGGINYGYTF
>TRBJ2-7|few|TRBD2|TRBV12-3/TRBV12-4
TGTGCCAGCAGTCTGACTAGCGGGAGCCCAACCTACGAGCAGTACTTC
CASSLTSGSPTYEQYF
>TRBJ2-3|many|TRBD2|TRBV20-1
TGCAGTGCACGAACCACTAGCGGGGGGCTCACAGATACGCAGTATTTT
CSARTTSGGLTDTQYF
>TRBJ1-2|.|.|TRBV7-2
TGTGCCAGCAGCACGAAACAGGCTGCGAGAGGCTACACCTTC
CASSTKQAARGYTF
>TRBJ2-1|.|.|TRBV20-1
TGCAGTGCTAGAGATTTTACGGCGGATTTTAATGAGCAGTTCTTC
CSARDFTADFNEQFF
>TRBJ1-5|.|.|TRBV19
TGTGCCAGTAGTATGAGGGCCCCTTATAGCAATCAGCCCCAGCATTTT
CASSMRAPYSNQPQHF
>TRBJ2-6|few|TRBD1|TRBV5-5
TGTGCCAGCAGCTCACGGGACAGTTTTTCCTCTGGGGCCAACGTCCTGACTTTC
CASSSRDSFSSGANVLTF
>TRBJ2-6|few|.|TRBV4-1
TGCGCCAGCAGCCACGGGGAAGGAGTCTCTGGGGCCAACGTCCTGACTTTC
CASSHGEGVSGANVLTF
>TRBJ1-1|.|.|TRBV27
TGTGCCAGCAGGAGCTTAGACCTGAACACTGAAGCTTTCTTT
CASRSLDLNTEAFF
>TRBJ1-1|.|TRBD1|TRBV5-1
TGCGCCAGCAGCCCCCCCCCCGGGACAGGGGGGTATGGGAGAGACACTGAAGCTTTCTTT
CASSPPPGTGGYGRDTEAFF
>TRBJ2-3|many|.|TRBV12-3/TRBV12-4
TGTGCCAGCAGTTTCATGGCAGCCGATACGCAGTATTTT
CASSFMAADTQYF
>TRBJ2-7|few|TRBD1|TRBV7-8
TGTGCCAGCAGCTTAGACAGGGGGACAACCTACGAGCAGTACTTC
CASSLDRGTTYEQYF
>TRBJ2-5|many|.|TRBV13
TGTGCCAGCAGCTCCCGGGGGACTCAAGAGACCCAGTACTTC
CASSSRGTQETQYF
>TRBJ1-6|.|.|TRBV5-5
TGTGCCAGCAGCCCCCCGGGAGGAGCTAATTCACCCCTCCACTTT
CASSPPGGANSPLHF